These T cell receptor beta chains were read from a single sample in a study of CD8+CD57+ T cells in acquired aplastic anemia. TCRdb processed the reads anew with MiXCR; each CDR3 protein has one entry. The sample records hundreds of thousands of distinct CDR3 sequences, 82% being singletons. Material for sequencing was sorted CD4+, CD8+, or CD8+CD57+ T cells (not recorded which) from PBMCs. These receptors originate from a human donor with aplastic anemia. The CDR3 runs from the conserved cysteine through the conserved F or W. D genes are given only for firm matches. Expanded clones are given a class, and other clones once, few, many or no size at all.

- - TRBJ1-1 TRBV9 TGTGCCAGCAGCTTAGATCTTAGAGGAAAAGATAAGCCTTTCTTT CASSLDLRGKDKPFF
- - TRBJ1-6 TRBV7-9 TGTGCCGGAAGCGTGAGTAGGGATAATTCGCACCTCGACTTT CAGSVSRDNSHLDF
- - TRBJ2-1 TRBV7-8 TGTGCCAGCAGTGATGCGGGGATCCCTGAGCAGCTCTTT CASSDAGIPEQLF
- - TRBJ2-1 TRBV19 TGTGCCAGTAGTATGGGGAGGATGCTCGGTGAGCAGTTCTTC CASSMGRMLGEQFF
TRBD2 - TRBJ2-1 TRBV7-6 TGTGCCAGCAGCTGGAATAGCGGGACTTGGGGAGAGACCCAGTTCTTC CASSWNSGTWGETQFF
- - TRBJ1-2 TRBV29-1 TGCAGCGTTCCGCGGGAGAACTATGGCTACACCTTC CSVPRENYGYTF
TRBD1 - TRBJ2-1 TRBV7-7 TGTGCCAGCAGCTTACGGACAGGACTTACAGAGCAGTTCTTC CASSLRTGLTEQFF
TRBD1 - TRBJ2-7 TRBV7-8 TGTGCCAGCAGCTTTAATCCAGTCGGGACAGCCCTTTTC CASSFNPVGTALF
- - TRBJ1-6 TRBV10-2 TGCGCCAGCAGTGAGCAGGACTTCTATAATTCACCCCTCCACTTT CASSEQDFYNSPLHF
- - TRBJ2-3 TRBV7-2 TGTGCCAGCAGCTTGGCAGGCACAGATACCCATGGCTTT CASSLAGTDTHGF
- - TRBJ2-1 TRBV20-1 TGCAGTGCCAGTAGTTGGGGGCGCAACACCTACAATGAGCAGTTCTTC CSASSWGRNTYNEQFF
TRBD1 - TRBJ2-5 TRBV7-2 TGTGCCAGCAGCAATGGACAGGGGGCTAGGGAGACCCAGTACTTC CASSNGQGARETQYF
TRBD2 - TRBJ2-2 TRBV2 TGTGCCAGCAGGGTGGAGCGGGGGGACACCGGGGAGCTGTTTTTT CASRVERGDTGELFF
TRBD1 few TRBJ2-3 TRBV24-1 TGTGCCACAAAGGGCAGGGGGCTCACAGATACGCAGTATTTT CATKGRGLTDTQYF
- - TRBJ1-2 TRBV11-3 TGTGCCAGCAGCTTGGAGCTGGCCGGGCTCGTACATGGCTACACCTTC CASSLELAGLVHGYTF
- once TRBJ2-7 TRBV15 TGTGCCAGCAGCAAAGCCAGCAAGGACGACGAGCAGTACTTC CASSKASKDDEQYF